What follows is one T cell receptor (beta chain) and its context. The antigen is not known. A second PCR of about 6 to 12 cycles used a sample-barcoded 5' primer and a J-beta primer mix. TCRdb recomputed calls from the 5' RACE reads with MiXCR, one row per CDR3 protein. The table has 1.2 million to 1.5 million distinct CDR3 sequences, roughly 45% seen once. For every donor, a draw yielded around 10 milliliters of peripheral blood. Germline CDR1 MGHDK, CDR2 SYGVNS. The CDR3 consists of 16 residues. Trimming at V came to 6 bases and at J to 7 bases, leaving 8 bases not matched to a gene. The data were obtained in a study of blood T cells in healthy people across ages. Study-level findings and limits: Observed TCR beta diversity showed a strong correlation with the percentage of naive T cells as measured by flow cytometry. There were more naive CD4+ cells and higher diversity in long-lived donors than in aged donors.

Sequencing used blood. J is TRBJ2-1 and V is TRBV25-1, with 14 bases fitting TRBD2. The clonotype originates from a woman aged 18 to 35 in good health. CDR3 amino acids: CASSKPGLAGVNEQFF. Written as DNA, the CDR3 is TGTGCCAGCAGCAAGCCGGGACTAGCGGGAGTGAATGAGCAGTTCTTC.